The source of this T cell receptor beta chain is a study of blood T cell repertoires in COVID-19 (dated by TCRdb to 2018 to 2020). In terms of the full investigation: The collaborator samples originated in the United States, Italy and Spain and spanned the acute and convalescent phases of COVID-19. The prospective study material was composed of cDNA or gDNA derived from T cells, B-cell-depleted T cells, or PBMCs. Subjects who had been exposed to COVID-19, were actively infected with it, or had recovered from it provided the deeply sampled blood TCRbeta repertoires that made up the dataset. A freely available public database, intended as a resource for researchers studying the immune response to SARS-CoV-2, is where the repertoires were released. Samples came from the ongoing ImmuneRACE study (first 160 participants) plus 1,254 subjects from 6 global collaborators. A de-identified subject ID, COVID-19 status, age in years and sex were almost always included in the sample metadata. Where HLA class I and class II types were available, the types were taken from metadata supplied by the sample provider, not from assay-based typing.

The investigation overall reported the following: The amount of clinical and demographic metadata varied by source and participant and was provided uncurated.

About this clone: The clone's antigen remains unknown. There are no base qualities to consult, and no much larger clone falls within one base. The sample has other DNA sequences that encode this CDR3 too.

The collaborating institutions used their own protocols to collect whole blood in K2EDTA tubes. For TCRbeta analysis, collaborator samples were shipped as frozen whole blood, as isolated PBMCs, or as DNA extracted from either sample type. TCRbeta CDR3 regions were amplified from genomic DNA using the immunoSEQ Assay, a bias-controlled multiplex PCR. In the source study's methods: The number of nucleated cells in each sample was estimated from the amplification of reference gene primers within the assay. Sequence reads were collapsed and filtered to measure the absolute abundance of every unique TCRbeta CDR3 rearrangement. For each sample, productive Simpson clonality was calculated by taking the square root of Simpson's diversity index across productive rearrangements. In TCRdb, the immuneACCESS table is reduced to in-frame sequences with V and J assigned. These tables do not hold every clone; where another copy was compared, an unresolved V gene accounts for under half, and the others remain unexplained. V and J calls plus clone size are reproduced from that table; the DNA served to infer D and trimming. A total of about 200,000 clones appear in this sample, 80% of them only once. Approximately 6.6% of the sample goes to the ten largest clones.

The TCR was taken from a woman in her 70s with acute or convalescent COVID-19. Sequenced input: peripheral blood.

The DNA sequence is given as TGTGCCAGCAGTTATACTACAGGGGGATATGGCTACACCTTC. It translates as CASSYTTGGYGYTF. Recombination linked TRBV6-5 to TRBJ1-2, with TRBD1 identical over 8 junction bases. The germline V end is reduced by 3 bases and the J end by 5 bases; junction bases left unmatched: 5. Looking up the germline V gene yields CDR1 MNHEY and CDR2 SVGAGI. Spanning cysteine to phenylalanine, the CDR3 consists of 14 amino acids. Just CDR3 DNA is preserved here, 42 bases in frame from base 1.